These 8 T cell receptor beta chains share one sample of origin, sequenced in a study of OX40 agonist ivuxolimab in advanced cancers. The protocol was immunoSEQ multiplex PCR, while the TCRdb copy is restricted to in-frame clones and leaves out a portion. The sample carries roughly 56,000 clones, approximately 86% recorded once. Here the sequenced sample was CD4+ or CD8+ T cells sorted from blood, taken in a trial of the OX40 agonist ivuxolimab. The receptor set was obtained from an adult with an advanced solid tumor such as melanoma, head and neck, liver or kidney cancer.

This rearrangement joins TRBV18 to TRBJ2-7; perhaps TRBD1 as D (6 bases). Germline assignment: CDR1 KGHSH and CDR2 LQKENI. Deletions cut 2 bases from V and 2 bases from J, with 13 bases between. The CDR3 is 15 amino acids. DNA of the CDR3: TGTGCCAGCTCACCATTCCGGGACAAAACCTACGAGCAGTACTTC. Its translation is CASSPFRDKTYEQYF.

The chain uses TRBV12-5 and TRBJ1-5; D is unclear. CDR3 length equals 12 residues. Germline V gives CDR1 LGHNT, CDR2 FRNRAP. V lost 1 base and J 4 bases, leaving 2 bases between the germline ends. CDR3 residues: CASGLGNQPQHF. DNA for the CDR3: TGTGCTAGTGGTTTGGGAAATCAGCCCCAGCATTTT.

This chain links TRBV6-5 with TRBJ1-4; tentatively, D is TRBD1 (6 bases). CDR3 length equals 15 residues. V lost 4 bases, J lost 6 bases, and 15 bases lay in between. From germline, CDR1 is MNHEY and CDR2 SVGAGI. CDR3 amino acids: CASSSNRVGDEKLFF. In DNA form, the CDR3 reads TGTGCCAGCAGTTCTAACAGGGTGGGCGATGAAAAACTGTTTTTT.

The rearrangement joins TRBV18 to TRBJ1-2, with TRBD1 identical over 9 bases. The ends lost 3 bases at V and 6 bases at J; junction bases unmatched: 8. Germline assignment: CDR1 KGHSH and CDR2 LQKENI. This CDR3 region has 15 residues. The CDR3 DNA follows: TGTGCCAGCTCACCCAACGGACAGGGGATGAATGGCTACACCTTC. Protein sequence: CASSPNGQGMNGYTF.

V gene TRBV4-1 combines with J gene TRBJ1-5; D uncertain. V was clipped by 7 bases and J by 3 bases, with 19 bases between them. CDR3 length equals 16 residues. Germline lookup yields CDR1 MGHRA and CDR2 YSYEKL. The CDR3 DNA is TGCGCCAGCACCCCCGGGGTGACGGAGTACAATCAGCCCCAGCATTTT. The encoded protein is CASTPGVTEYNQPQHF.

V usage is TRBV7-2 and J usage is TRBJ2-4, with D possibly TRBD1 on 6 matching bases. Germline CDR1 is SGHTA and CDR2 is FQGNSA. The CDR3 consists of 14 residues. Trimming shortened V by 6 bases and J by 1 base, and 10 bases separated the two germline ends. Here the CDR3 reads CASSPGQAKNIQYF. In DNA form, the CDR3 reads TGTGCCAGCAGTCCCGGACAGGCCAAAAACATTCAGTACTTC.

The CDR3 reads CASRLGCVRDGYTF. CDR3 coding DNA: TGTGCAAGTCGCTTAGGGTGTGTCAGGGATGGCTACACCTTC. The chain carries TRBV12-2 and TRBJ1-2; TRBD1, as called in the table, went unchecked against the DNA. TRBV12-2 is flagged as a pseudogene. The CDR3 has 14 amino acids.

The chain uses TRBV28 and TRBJ1-1; the match to TRBD1 covers 9 bases. Germline loops: CDR1 MDHEN, CDR2 SYDVKM. Trimming removed 2 bases from V and 5 bases from J; junction bases left unmatched: 9. The CDR3 totals 16 residues. Written as DNA, the CDR3 is TGTGCCAGCAGTTTACCCGGACAGGGGCTATGGACTGAAGCTTTCTTT. Residues: CASSLPGQGLWTEAFF.